Sequencing of this TCR beta chain was carried out in a study of T cell changes during pregnancy in multiple sclerosis. Germline CDR1 and CDR2: GTSNPN and SVGIG (reference sequence). Trimming removed 0 bases at V and 2 bases at J, with 7 bases between. CDR3 length: 13 residues. Assay used: immunoSEQ multiplex PCR; TCRdb lists only in-frame clones, some missing. The table has about 80,000 clones, about 91% seen once. The V call is TRBV30, the J call TRBJ1-1; D unclear. This clonotype was sampled from a female donor with multiple sclerosis, enrolled in a pregnancy study. Source: peripheral blood, taken before pregnancy. CDR3 region: CAWSVLLNTEAFF. The CDR3 DNA follows: TGTGCCTGGAGTGTACTACTCAACACTGAAGCTTTCTTT.